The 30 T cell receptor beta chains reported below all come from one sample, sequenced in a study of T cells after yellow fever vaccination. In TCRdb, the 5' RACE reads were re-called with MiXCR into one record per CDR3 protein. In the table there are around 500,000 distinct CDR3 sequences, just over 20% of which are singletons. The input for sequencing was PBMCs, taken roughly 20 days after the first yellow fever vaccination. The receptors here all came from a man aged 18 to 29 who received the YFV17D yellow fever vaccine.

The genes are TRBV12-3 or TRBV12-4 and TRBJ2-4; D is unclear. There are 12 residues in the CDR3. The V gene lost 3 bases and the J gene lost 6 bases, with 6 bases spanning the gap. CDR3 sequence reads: CASSFLRNIQYF. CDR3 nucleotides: TGTGCCAGCAGTTTTTTGCGAAACATTCAGTACTTC.

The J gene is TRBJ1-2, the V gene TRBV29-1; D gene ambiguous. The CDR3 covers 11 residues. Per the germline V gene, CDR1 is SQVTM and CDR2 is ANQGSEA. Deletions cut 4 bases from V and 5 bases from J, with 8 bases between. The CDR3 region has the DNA TGCAGCGTTGTTGACTCTTATGGCTACACCTTC. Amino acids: CSVVDSYGYTF.

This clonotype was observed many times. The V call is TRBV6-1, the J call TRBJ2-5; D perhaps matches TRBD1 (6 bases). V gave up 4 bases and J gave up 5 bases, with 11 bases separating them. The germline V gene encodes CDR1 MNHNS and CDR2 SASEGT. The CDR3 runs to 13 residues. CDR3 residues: CASSVQGRETQYF. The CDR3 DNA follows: TGTGCCAGCAGTGTACAGGGTCGGGAGACCCAGTACTTC.

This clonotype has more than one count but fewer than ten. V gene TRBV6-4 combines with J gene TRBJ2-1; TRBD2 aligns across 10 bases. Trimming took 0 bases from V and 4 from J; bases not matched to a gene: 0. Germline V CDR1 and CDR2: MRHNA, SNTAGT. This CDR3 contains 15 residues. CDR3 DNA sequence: TGTGCCAGCAGTGACTCAGCGGGGGGGTACAATGAGCAGTTCTTC. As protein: CASSDSAGGYNEQFF.

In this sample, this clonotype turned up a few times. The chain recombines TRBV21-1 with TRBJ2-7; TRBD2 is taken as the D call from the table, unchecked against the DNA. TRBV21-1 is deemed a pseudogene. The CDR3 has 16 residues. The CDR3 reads CASSTGTSGGVYEQYF. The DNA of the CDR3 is TGTGCCAGCAGCACCGGGACTAGCGGGGGGGTATACGAGCAGTACTTC.

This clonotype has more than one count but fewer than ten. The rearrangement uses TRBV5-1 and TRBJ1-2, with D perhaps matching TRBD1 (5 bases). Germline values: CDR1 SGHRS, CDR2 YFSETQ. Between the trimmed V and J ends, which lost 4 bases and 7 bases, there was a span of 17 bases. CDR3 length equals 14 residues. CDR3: CASSPGWGEGGYTF. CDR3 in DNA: TGCGCCAGCAGCCCCGGCTGGGGCGAGGGTGGCTACACCTTC.

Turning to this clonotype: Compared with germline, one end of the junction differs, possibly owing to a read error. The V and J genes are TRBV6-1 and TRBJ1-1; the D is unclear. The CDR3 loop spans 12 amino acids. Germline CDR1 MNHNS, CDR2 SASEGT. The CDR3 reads CASSEGIHQTDF. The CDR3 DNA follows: TGTGCCAGCAGTGAAGGGATCCACCAGACGGACTTT.

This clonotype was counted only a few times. In DNA, the CDR3 is TGTGCCAGCAGTCTTCAGTTCTCCTACGAGCAGTACTTC. Its protein product is CASSLQFSYEQYF. This chain joins TRBV27 and TRBJ2-7; no definite D call. CDR1 is MNHEY and CDR2 is SMNVEV in the germline V gene (reference sequence). V was trimmed by 5 bases and J by 0 bases, leaving 8 bases between them. The CDR3 loop spans 13 amino acids.

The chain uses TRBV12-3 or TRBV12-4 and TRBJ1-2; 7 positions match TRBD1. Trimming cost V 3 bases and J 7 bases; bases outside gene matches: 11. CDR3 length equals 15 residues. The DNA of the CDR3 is TGTGCCAGCAGTTTTGGGGCCAGGGGGTTCGGTGGCTACACCTTC. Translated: CASSFGARGFGGYTF.

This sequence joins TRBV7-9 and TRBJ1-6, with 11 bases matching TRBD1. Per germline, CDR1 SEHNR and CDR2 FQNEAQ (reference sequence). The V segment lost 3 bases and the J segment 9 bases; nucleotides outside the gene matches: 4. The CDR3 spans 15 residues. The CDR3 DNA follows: TGTGCCAGCAGCTTGCAGGACAGGGGGCTTTCACCCCTCCACTTT. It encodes CASSLQDRGLSPLHF. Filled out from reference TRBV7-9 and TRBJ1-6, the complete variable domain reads DTGVSQNPRHKITKRGQNVTFRCDPISEHNRLYWYRQTLGQGPEFLTYFQNEAQLEKSRLLSDRFSAERPKGSFSTLEIQRTEQGDSAMYLCASSLQDRGLSPLHFGNGTRLTVT.

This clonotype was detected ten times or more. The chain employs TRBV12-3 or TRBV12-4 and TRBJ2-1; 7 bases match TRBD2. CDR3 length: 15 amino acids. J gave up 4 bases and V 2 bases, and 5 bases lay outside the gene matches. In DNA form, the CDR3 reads TGTGCCAGCAGTTTAAGGCTAGCGGAGTACAATGAGCAGTTCTTC. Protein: CASSLRLAEYNEQFF.

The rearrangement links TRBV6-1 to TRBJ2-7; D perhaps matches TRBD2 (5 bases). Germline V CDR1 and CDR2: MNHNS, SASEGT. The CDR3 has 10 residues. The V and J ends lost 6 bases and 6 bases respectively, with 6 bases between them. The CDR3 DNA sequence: TGTGCCAGCAGAGAGGGCGAGCAGTACTTC. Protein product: CASREGEQYF.

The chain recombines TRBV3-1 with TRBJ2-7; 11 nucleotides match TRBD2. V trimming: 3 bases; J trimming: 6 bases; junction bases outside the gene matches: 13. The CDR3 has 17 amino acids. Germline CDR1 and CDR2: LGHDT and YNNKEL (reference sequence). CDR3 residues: CASSQLAGGRVGSEQYF. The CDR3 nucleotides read TGTGCCAGCAGCCAGTTAGCGGGGGGGCGTGTAGGTAGCGAGCAGTACTTC.

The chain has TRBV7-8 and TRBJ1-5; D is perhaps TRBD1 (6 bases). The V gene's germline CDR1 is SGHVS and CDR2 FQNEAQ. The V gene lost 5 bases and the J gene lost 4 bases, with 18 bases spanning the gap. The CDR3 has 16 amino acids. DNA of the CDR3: TGTGCCAGCAGCCTATTATGGGGAGGGGGAAATCAGCCCCAGCATTTT. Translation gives CASSLLWGGGNQPQHF.

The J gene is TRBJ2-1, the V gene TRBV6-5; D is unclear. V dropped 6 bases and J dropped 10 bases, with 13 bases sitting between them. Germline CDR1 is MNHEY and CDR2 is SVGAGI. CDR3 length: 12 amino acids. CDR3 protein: CASSPTWEEQFF. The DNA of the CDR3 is TGTGCCAGCAGCCCCACGTGGGAAGAGCAGTTCTTC.

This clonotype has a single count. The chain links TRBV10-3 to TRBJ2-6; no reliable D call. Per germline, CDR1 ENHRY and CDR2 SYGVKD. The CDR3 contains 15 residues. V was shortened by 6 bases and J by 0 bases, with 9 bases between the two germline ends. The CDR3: CAISPQVSGANVLTF. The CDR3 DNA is TGTGCCATCAGCCCTCAGGTCTCTGGGGCCAACGTCCTGACTTTC.

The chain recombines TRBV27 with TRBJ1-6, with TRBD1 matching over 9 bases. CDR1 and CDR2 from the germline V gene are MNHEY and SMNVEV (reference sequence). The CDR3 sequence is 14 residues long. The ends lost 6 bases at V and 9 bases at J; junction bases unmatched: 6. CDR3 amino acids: CASRTGGTSSPLHF. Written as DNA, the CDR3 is TGTGCCAGCAGAACAGGGGGCACGAGTTCACCCCTCCACTTT.

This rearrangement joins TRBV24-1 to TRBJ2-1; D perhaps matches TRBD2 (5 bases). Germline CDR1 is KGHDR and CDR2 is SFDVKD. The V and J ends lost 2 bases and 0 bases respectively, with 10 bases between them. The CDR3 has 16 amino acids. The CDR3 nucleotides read TGTGCCACCAGTGATTCGTGGCGGGCCTCCTACAATGAGCAGTTCTTC. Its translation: CATSDSWRASYNEQFF.

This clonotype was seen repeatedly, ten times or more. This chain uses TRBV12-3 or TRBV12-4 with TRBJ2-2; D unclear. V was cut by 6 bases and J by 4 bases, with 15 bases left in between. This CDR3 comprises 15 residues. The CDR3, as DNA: TGTGCCAGCAGCCCCCCGGAAGGAAGCACCGGGGAGCTGTTTTTT. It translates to CASSPPEGSTGELFF.

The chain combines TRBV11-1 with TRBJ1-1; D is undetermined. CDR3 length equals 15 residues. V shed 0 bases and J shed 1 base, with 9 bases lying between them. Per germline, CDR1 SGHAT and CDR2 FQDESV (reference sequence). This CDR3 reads CASSLANFPNTEAFF. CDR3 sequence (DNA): TGTGCCAGCAGCTTAGCGAACTTTCCGAACACTGAAGCTTTCTTT. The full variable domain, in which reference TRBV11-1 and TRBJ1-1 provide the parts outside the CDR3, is EAEVAQSPRYKITEKSQAVAFWCDPISGHATLYWYRQILGQGPELLVQFQDESVVDDSQLPKDRFSAERLKGVDSTLKIQPAELGDSAMYLCASSLANFPNTEAFFGQGTRLTVV.

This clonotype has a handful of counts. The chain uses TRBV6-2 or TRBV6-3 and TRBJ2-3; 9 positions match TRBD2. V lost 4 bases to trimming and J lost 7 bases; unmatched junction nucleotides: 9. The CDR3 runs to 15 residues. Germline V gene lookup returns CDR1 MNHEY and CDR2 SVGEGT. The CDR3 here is CASSSRLAATNTQYF. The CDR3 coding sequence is TGTGCCAGCAGTTCTCGACTAGCGGCCACGAATACGCAGTATTTT.

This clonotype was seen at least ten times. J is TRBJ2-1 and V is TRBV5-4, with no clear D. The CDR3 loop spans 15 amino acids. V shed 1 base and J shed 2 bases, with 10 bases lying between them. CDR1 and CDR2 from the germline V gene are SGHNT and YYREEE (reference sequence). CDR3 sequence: CASSLQGVTYNEQFF. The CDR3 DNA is TGTGCCAGCAGCTTGCAAGGCGTGACCTACAATGAGCAGTTCTTC.

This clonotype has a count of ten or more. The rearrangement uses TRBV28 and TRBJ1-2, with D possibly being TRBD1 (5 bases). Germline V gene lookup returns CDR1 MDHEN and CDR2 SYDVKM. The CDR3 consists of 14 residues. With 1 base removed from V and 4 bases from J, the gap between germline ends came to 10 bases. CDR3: CASSLSGGGYGYTF. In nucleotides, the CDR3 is TGTGCCAGCAGTTTATCCGGGGGAGGCTATGGCTACACCTTC.

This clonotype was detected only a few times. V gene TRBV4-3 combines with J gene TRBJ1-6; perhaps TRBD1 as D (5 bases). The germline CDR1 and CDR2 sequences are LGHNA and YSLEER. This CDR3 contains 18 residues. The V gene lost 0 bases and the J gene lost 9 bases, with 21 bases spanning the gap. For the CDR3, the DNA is TGCGCCAGCAGCCAAGATACACGTCGAGGAGACACAGGTTCACCCCTCCACTTT. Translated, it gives CASSQDTRRGDTGSPLHF.

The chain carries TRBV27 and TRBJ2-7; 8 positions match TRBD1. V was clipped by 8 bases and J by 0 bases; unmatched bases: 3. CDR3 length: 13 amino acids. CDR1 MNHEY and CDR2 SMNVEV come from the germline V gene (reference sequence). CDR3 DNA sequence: TGTGCCAGCTGGACAGGGCCCTCCTACGAGCAGTACTTC. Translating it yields CASWTGPSYEQYF.

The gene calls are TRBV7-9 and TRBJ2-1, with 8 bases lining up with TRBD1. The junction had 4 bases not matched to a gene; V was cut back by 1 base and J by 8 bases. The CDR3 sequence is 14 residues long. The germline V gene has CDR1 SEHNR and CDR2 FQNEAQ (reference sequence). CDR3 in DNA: TGTGCCAGCAGCTTAGACCAGGGGGCCGATGAGCAGTTCTTC. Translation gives CASSLDQGADEQFF.

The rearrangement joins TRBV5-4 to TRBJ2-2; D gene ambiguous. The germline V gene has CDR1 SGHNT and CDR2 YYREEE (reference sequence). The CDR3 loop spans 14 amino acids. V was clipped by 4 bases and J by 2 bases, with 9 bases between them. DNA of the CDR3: TGTGCCAGCAGCGCGTGGGGTAACACCGGGGAGCTGTTTTTT. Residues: CASSAWGNTGELFF.

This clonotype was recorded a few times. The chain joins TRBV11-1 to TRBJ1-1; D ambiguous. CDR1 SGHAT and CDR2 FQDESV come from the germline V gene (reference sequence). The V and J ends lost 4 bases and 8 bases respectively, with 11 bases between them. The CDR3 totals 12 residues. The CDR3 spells CASSSVFLEAFF. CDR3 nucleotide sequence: TGTGCCAGCAGCTCAGTTTTCTTGGAAGCTTTCTTT.

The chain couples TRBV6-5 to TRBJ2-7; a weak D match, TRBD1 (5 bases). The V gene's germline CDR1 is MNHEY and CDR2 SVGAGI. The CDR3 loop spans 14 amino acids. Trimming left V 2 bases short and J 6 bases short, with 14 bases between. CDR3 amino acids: CASSYGQGGSEQYF. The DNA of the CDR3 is TGTGCCAGCAGTTACGGGCAGGGTGGCTCCGAGCAGTACTTC.

CDR3 bases: TGTGCCATCGGCCAACAAGAGACCCAGTACTTC. This sequence encodes CAIGQQETQYF. The chain is built from TRBV10-3 and TRBJ2-5, with D unresolved. Per the germline V gene, CDR1 is ENHRY and CDR2 is SYGVKD. Trimming pared 8 bases from V and 2 bases from J, leaving 6 bases between. This CDR3 has 11 amino acids.